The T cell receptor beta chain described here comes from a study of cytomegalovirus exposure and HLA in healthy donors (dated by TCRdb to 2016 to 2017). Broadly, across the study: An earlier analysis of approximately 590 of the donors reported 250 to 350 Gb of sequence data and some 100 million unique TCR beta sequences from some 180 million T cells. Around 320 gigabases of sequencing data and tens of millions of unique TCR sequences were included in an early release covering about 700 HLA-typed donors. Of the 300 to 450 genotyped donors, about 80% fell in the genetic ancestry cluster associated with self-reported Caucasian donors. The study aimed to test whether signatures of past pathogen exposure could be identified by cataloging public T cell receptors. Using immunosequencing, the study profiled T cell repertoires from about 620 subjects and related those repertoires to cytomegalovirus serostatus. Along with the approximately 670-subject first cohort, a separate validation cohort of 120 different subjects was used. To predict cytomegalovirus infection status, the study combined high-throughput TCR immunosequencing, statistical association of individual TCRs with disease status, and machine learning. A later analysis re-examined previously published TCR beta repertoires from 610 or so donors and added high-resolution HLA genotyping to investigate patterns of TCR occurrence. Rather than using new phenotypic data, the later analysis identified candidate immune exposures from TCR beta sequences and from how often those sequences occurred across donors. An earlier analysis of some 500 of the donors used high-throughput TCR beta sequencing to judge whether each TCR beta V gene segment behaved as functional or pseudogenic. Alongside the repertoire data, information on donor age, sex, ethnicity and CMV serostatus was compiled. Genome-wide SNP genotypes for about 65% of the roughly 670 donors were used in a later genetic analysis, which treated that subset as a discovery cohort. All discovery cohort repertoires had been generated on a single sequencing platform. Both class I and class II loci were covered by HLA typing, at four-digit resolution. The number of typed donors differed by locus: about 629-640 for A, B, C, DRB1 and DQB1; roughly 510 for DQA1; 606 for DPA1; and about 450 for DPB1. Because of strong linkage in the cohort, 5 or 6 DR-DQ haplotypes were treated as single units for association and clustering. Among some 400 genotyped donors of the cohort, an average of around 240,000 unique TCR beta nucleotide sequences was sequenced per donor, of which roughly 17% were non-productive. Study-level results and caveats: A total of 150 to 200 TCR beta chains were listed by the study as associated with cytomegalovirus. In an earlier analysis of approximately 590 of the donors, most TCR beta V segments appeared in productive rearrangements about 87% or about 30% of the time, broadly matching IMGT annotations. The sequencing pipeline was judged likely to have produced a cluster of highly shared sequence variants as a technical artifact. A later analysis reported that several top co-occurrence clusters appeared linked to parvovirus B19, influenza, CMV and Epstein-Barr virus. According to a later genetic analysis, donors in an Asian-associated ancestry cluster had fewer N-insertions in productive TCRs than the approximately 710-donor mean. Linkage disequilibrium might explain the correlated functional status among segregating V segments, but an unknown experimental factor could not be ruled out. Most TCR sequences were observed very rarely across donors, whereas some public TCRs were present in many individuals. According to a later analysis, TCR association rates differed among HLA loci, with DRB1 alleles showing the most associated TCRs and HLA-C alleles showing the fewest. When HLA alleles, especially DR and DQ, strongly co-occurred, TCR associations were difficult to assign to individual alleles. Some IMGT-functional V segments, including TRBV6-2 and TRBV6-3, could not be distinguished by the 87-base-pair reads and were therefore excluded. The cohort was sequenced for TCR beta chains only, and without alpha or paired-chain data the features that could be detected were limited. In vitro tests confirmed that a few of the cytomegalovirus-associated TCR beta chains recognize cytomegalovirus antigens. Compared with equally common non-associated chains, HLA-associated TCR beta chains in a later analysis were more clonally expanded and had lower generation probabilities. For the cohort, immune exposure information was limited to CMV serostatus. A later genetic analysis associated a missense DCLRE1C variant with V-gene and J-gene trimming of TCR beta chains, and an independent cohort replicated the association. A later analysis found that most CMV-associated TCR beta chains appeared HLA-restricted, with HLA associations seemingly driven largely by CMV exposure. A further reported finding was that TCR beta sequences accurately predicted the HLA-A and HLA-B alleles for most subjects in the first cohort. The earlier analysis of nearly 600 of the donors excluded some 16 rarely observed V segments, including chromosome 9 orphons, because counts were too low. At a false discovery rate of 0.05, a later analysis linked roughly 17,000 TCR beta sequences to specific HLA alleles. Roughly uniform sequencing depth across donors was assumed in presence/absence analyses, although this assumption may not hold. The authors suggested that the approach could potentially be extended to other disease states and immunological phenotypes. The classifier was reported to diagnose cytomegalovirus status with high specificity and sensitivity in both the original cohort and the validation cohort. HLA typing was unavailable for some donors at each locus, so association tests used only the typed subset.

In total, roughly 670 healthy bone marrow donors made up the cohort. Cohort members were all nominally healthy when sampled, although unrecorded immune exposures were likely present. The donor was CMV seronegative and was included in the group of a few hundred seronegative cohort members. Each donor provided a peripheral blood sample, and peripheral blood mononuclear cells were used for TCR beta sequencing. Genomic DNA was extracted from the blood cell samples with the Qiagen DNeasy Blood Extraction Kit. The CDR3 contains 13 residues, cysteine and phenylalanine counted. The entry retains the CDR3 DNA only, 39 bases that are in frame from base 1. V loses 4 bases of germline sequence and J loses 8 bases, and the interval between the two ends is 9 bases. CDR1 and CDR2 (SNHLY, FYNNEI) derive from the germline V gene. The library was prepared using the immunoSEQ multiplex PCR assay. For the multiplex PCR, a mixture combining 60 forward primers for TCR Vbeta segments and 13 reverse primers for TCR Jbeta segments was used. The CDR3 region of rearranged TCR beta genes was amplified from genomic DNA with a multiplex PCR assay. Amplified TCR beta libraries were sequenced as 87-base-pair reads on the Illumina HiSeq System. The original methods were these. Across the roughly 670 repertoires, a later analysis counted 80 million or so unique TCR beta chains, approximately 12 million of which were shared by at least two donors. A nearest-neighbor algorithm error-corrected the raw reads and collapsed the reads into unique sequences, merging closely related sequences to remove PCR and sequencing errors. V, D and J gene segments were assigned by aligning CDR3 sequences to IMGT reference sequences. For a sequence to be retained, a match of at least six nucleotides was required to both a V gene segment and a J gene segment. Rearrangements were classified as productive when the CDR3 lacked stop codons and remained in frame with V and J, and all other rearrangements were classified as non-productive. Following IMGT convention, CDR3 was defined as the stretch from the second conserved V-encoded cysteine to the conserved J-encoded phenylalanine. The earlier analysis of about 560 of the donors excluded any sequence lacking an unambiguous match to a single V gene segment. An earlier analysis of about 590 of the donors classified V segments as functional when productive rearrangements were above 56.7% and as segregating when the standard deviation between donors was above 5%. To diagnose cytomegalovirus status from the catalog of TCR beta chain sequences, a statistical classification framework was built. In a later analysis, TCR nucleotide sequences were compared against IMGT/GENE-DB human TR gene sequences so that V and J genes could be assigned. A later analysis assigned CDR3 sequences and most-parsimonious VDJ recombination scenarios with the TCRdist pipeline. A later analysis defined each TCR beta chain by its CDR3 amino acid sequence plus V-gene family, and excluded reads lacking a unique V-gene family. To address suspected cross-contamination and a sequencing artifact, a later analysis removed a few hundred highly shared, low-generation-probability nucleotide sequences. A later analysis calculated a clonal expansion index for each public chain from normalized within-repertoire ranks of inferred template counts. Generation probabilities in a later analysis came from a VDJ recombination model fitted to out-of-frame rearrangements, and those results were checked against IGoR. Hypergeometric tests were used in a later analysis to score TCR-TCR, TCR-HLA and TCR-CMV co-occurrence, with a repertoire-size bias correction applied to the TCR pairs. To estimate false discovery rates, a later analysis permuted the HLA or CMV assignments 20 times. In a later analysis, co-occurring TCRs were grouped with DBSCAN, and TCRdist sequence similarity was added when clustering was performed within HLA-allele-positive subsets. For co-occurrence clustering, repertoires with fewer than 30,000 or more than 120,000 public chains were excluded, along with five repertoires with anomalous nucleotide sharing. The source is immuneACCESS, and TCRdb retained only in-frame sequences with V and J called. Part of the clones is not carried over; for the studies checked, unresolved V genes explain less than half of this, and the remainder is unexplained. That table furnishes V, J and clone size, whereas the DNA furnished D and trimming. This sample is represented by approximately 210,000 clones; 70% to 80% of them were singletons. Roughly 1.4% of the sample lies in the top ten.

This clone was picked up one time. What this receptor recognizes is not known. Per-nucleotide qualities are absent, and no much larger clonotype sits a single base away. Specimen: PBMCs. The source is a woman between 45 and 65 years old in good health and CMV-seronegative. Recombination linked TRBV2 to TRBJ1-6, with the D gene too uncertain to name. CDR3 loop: CASSAQQYSPLHF. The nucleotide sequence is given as TGTGCCAGCAGTGCCCAACAGTATTCACCCCTCCACTTT.